These 29 T cell receptor beta chains were all obtained from the same sample, sequenced in a study of blood T cell repertoires in COVID-19. Libraries were prepared by immunoSEQ multiplex PCR; TCRdb keeps only in-frame clonotypes and omits some of them. The sample contains roughly 250,000 clones, roughly 90% of which appear only once. The specimen sequenced was PBMCs or T cells enriched from blood (not recorded which). The receptors come from a woman in her fifties or sixties who had recovered from COVID-19.

The chain joins TRBV28 to TRBJ1-6, with TRBD1 matching 10 bases. J lost 9 bases, V lost 10 bases, and 3 bases had no gene match. This CDR3 spans 12 amino acids. Germline V gene sequence: CDR1 MDHEN, CDR2 SYDVKM. CDR3 nucleotides: TGTGCCACGGGACAGGGGTCTTCACCCCTCCACTTT. Translation gives CATGQGSSPLHF.

This chain joins TRBV19 and TRBJ2-5, with 9 positions matching TRBD2. The V segment lost 1 base and the J segment 5 bases; nucleotides outside the gene matches: 5. This CDR3 spans 15 amino acids. Germline values: CDR1 LNHDA, CDR2 SQIVND (reference sequence). CDR3 residues: CASSIVAGGLETQYF. The CDR3 DNA is TGTGCCAGTAGTATAGTGGCGGGAGGGTTGGAGACCCAGTACTTC.

The chain uses TRBV5-6 and TRBJ2-7; 9 bases map to TRBD2. The V and J ends lost 4 bases and 6 bases, in that order; junction bases with no gene match: 20. Germline CDR1 reads SGHDT; CDR2 reads YYEEEE. The CDR3 length is 18 residues. This CDR3 is CASSASTSGSRLGLEQYF. In nucleotides, the CDR3 is TGTGCCAGCAGCGCGTCGACTAGCGGCTCGCGATTAGGCCTCGAGCAGTACTTC.

This chain connects TRBV13 to TRBJ2-1, with 8 bases that match TRBD2. CDR1 is PRHDT, CDR2 FYEKMQ, per germline (reference sequence). The CDR3 extends over 16 amino acids. Unmatched junction bases numbered 9, after V lost 5 bases and J lost 3 bases. The CDR3 sequence is CASSPPSGRHYNEQFF. The CDR3 DNA is TGTGCCAGCAGCCCCCCCAGCGGGAGACACTACAATGAGCAGTTCTTC. The full variable domain, in which reference TRBV13 and TRBJ2-1 provide the parts outside the CDR3, is AAGVIQSPRHLIKEKRETATLKCYPIPRHDTVYWYQQGPGQDPQFLISFYEKMQSDKGSIPDRFSAQQFSDYHSELNMSSLELGDSALYFCASSPPSGRHYNEQFFGPGTRLTVL.

The chain is built from TRBV4-1 and TRBJ2-1, with 10 bases identical to TRBD2. CDR1 is MGHRA and CDR2 is YSYEKL in the germline V gene. CDR3 length: 15 amino acids. J lost 5 bases, V lost 6 bases, and 7 bases had no gene match. In DNA form, the CDR3 reads TGCGCCAGCAGTCGAGCGGGAGGGAACCACAATGAGCAGTTCTTC. It specifies CASSRAGGNHNEQFF.

The V gene is TRBV30, the J gene TRBJ1-1; D may be TRBD1 (6 bases). Trimming removed 3 bases from V and 1 base from J, with 12 bases in between. The CDR3 is made up of 14 amino acids. Germline V lookup: CDR1 GTSNPN, CDR2 SVGIG (reference sequence). The CDR3 DNA reads TGTGCCTGGAGGGAAACAGGGACGAACACTGAAGCTTTCTTT. This sequence encodes CAWRETGTNTEAFF.

V usage is TRBV5-5 and J usage is TRBJ2-7; a weak D match, TRBD2 (5 bases). Between the trimmed V and J ends, which lost 4 bases and 1 base, there was a span of 15 bases. CDR3 length: 15 amino acids. CDR1 is SGHKS and CDR2 is YYEKEE in the germline V gene (reference sequence). This chain's CDR3 is CASSPSGSVSYEQYF. In DNA, the CDR3 is TGTGCCAGCAGCCCGTCGGGGTCGGTGTCCTACGAGCAGTACTTC.

The J gene is TRBJ1-4, the V gene TRBV7-2; D ambiguous. This CDR3 spans 16 amino acids. V was trimmed by 0 bases and J by 0 bases, leaving 8 bases between them. CDR1 SGHTA and CDR2 FQGNSA come from the germline V gene. The CDR3 loop is CASSLAADTTNEKLFF. DNA for the CDR3: TGTGCCAGCAGCTTAGCGGCAGATACAACTAATGAAAAACTGTTTTTT.

This clone was seen once. Other DNA sequences in the same sample also yield this CDR3. V is TRBV7-2 and J is TRBJ1-5; D is perhaps TRBD1 (6 bases). Germline V gives CDR1 SGHTA, CDR2 FQGNSA. V lost 4 bases and J lost 2, with 6 bases in between. The CDR3 has 13 amino acids. CDR3 residues: CASSSGGNQPQHF. The DNA for the CDR3 is TGTGCCAGCAGCTCAGGGGGCAATCAGCCCCAGCATTTT. The entire variable domain, with the rest obtained from reference TRBV7-2 and TRBJ1-5, is as follows: GAGVSQSPSNKVTEKGKDVELRCDPISGHTALYWYRQSLGQGLEFLIYFQGNSAPDKSGLPSDRFSAERTGGSVSTLTIQRTQQEDSAVYLCASSSGGNQPQHFGDGTRLSIL.

V and J are TRBV28 and TRBJ1-3; D might be TRBD1 (6 bases). Germline lookup yields CDR1 MDHEN and CDR2 SYDVKM. Trimming took 2 bases from V and 2 from J, leaving 13 bases between them. The CDR3 runs 16 residues. The CDR3 DNA reads TGTGCCAGCAGTTTAGGGGGCGCCGGTCCTGGAAACACCATATATTTT. Translation gives CASSLGGAGPGNTIYF.

This chain links TRBV7-9 with TRBJ2-3; D is unresolved. The germline V and J ends were trimmed by 3 bases and 2 bases, with 9 bases remaining between them. Germline lookup yields CDR1 SEHNR and CDR2 FQNEAQ (reference sequence). The CDR3 is 14 residues long. CDR3 amino acids: CASSFLQSTDTQYF. The CDR3 DNA follows: TGTGCCAGCAGCTTCCTGCAGTCCACAGATACGCAGTATTTT.

V is TRBV7-9 and J is TRBJ2-3; the D is unclear. The germline V gene encodes CDR1 SEHNR and CDR2 FQNEAQ (reference sequence). V shed 5 bases and J shed 4 bases, with 4 bases lying between them. This CDR3 is 11 amino acids long. The CDR3 bases are TGTGCCAGCAGCCCCGCAGATACGCAGTATTTT. The encoded protein is CASSPADTQYF.

The chain is built from TRBV7-2 and TRBJ2-7, with D possibly being TRBD2 (6 bases). Germline loops: CDR1 SGHTA, CDR2 FQGNSA. This CDR3 spans 16 amino acids. Deletions cut 2 bases from V and 0 bases from J, with 14 bases between. The CDR3 loop reads CASSLRPASVSYEQYF. The CDR3 coding sequence is TGTGCCAGCAGCTTAAGACCGGCTAGCGTCTCCTACGAGCAGTACTTC.

The J gene is TRBJ2-7, the V gene TRBV18; TRBD2 might be the D (5 bases). The CDR3 contains 15 residues. V lost 4 bases and J lost 3, with 16 bases in between. CDR1 is KGHSH, CDR2 LQKENI, per germline. In DNA, the CDR3 is TGTGCCAGCTCACTTCGACATTCGGGGAGCTACGAGCAGTACTTC. It specifies CASSLRHSGSYEQYF. Full variable domain (rest looked up from reference TRBV18 and TRBJ2-7): NAGVMQNPRHLVRRRGQEARLRCSPMKGHSHVYWYRQLPEEGLKFMVYLQKENIIDESGMPKERFSAEFPKEGPSILRIQQVVRGDSAAYFCASSLRHSGSYEQYFGPGTRLTVT.

The chain carries TRBV6-2 or TRBV6-3 and TRBJ2-5; tentatively, D is TRBD2 (6 bases). V was pared by 4 bases and J by 7 bases, with 16 bases between. The V gene's germline CDR1 is MNHEY and CDR2 SVGEGT. CDR3 length: 14 residues. CDR3 region: CASSLTRAHGTQYF. The CDR3 DNA reads as TGTGCCAGCAGTTTGACTAGGGCCCATGGGACCCAGTACTTC.

This chain connects TRBV15 to TRBJ2-1, with D possibly TRBD2 on 6 matching bases. This CDR3 spans 16 amino acids. V lost 0 bases and J lost 5, with 14 bases in between. The germline V gene encodes CDR1 LNHNV and CDR2 YYDKDF (reference sequence). CDR3 DNA: TGTGCCACCAGCAGAGATCGGGCTAGCGATGACAATGAGCAGTTCTTC. Its translation is CATSRDRASDDNEQFF.

This chain connects TRBV6-5 to TRBJ1-2; possible D gene TRBD1, 6 bases. The CDR3 totals 15 residues. Germline values: CDR1 MNHEY, CDR2 SVGAGI. Trimming shortened V by 0 bases and J by 2 bases, and 10 bases separated the two germline ends. The DNA for the CDR3 is TGTGCCAGCAGTTACTCGAGCAGGGGCAACTATGGCTACACCTTC. Protein product: CASSYSSRGNYGYTF.

The chain is built from TRBV7-2 and TRBJ1-2; 7 nucleotides match TRBD1. There are 12 residues in the CDR3. Germline CDR1 is SGHTA and CDR2 is FQGNSA. Losses at the gene ends were 5 bases for V and 8 bases for J; bases not matched to a gene: 5. CDR3 residues: CASSLRGEGYTF. DNA of the CDR3: TGTGCCAGCAGCCTCAGGGGGGAAGGCTACACCTTC. Variable domain in full (rest from reference TRBV7-2 and TRBJ1-2): GAGVSQSPSNKVTEKGKDVELRCDPISGHTALYWYRQSLGQGLEFLIYFQGNSAPDKSGLPSDRFSAERTGGSVSTLTIQRTQQEDSAVYLCASSLRGEGYTFGSGTRLTVV.

In the case of this clone: At the DNA level, this CDR3 is encoded by other sequences in the same sample as well. The CDR3 nucleotides are TGTGCCAGCAGCTTAATGGGCAGGAACACTGAAGCTTTCTTT. Amino acid sequence: CASSLMGRNTEAFF. The chain has TRBV7-3 and TRBJ1-1; D gene unclear. The CDR3 covers 14 residues. Germline CDR1 reads SGHTA; CDR2 reads FQGTGA. Deletions cut 1 base from V and 1 base from J, with 7 bases between.

The chain uses TRBV6-5 and TRBJ1-2; the match to TRBD1 covers 7 bases. V trimming: 2 bases; J trimming: 11 bases; junction bases outside the gene matches: 14. Germline values: CDR1 MNHEY, CDR2 SVGAGI. This CDR3 is built from 15 residues. The chain's CDR3 is CASSYDGTAVGSYTF. The CDR3 DNA sequence: TGTGCCAGCAGTTACGACGGGACAGCGGTCGGGAGTTACACCTTC.

This clone was detected only once. The chain couples TRBV3-1 (or the pseudogene TRBV3-2) to TRBJ1-6; 8 bases match TRBD1. Trimming cost V 2 bases and J 10 bases; bases outside gene matches: 10. Germline lookup yields CDR1 LGHDT and CDR2 YNNKEL (reference sequence). The CDR3 contains 16 residues. CDR3 bases: TGTGCCAGCAGCCAAACAAACACAGGGGGACGGTCACCCCTCCACTTT. Translation: CASSQTNTGGRSPLHF.

The rearrangement joins TRBV12-5 to TRBJ2-1; no definite D call. V was cut by 1 base and J by 8 bases, with 9 bases left in between. The CDR3 covers 13 residues. Germline V gene sequence: CDR1 LGHNT, CDR2 FRNRAP. In DNA form, the CDR3 reads TGTGCTAGTGGTTTGGCCCCTCGCGATGAGCAGTTCTTC. It yields the protein CASGLAPRDEQFF.

About this clone: The sample carries other DNA sequences with the same CDR3. The V gene is TRBV18, the J gene TRBJ2-5; no reliable D call. The CDR3 totals 13 residues. Trimming removed 2 bases at V and 3 bases at J, with 7 bases between. The germline V gene encodes CDR1 KGHSH and CDR2 LQKENI. The CDR3 region is CASSPGQKETQYF. The DNA of the CDR3 is TGTGCCAGCTCACCAGGGCAGAAAGAGACCCAGTACTTC.

This clone turned up a few times. V is TRBV6-4 and J is TRBJ1-2, with 8 bases matching TRBD1. Germline values: CDR1 MRHNA, CDR2 SNTAGT. V lost 4 bases to trimming and J lost 2 bases; unmatched junction nucleotides: 3. The CDR3 totals 14 residues. The CDR3 region is CASSADRENYGYTF. DNA of the CDR3: TGTGCCAGCAGTGCGGACAGGGAGAACTATGGCTACACCTTC.

The chain carries TRBV7-9 and TRBJ2-3; 9 positions agree with TRBD2. CDR3 size: 15 residues. Per germline, CDR1 SEHNR and CDR2 FQNEAQ (reference sequence). The V segment lost 6 bases and the J segment 0 bases; nucleotides outside the gene matches: 4. This CDR3 is CASRQTSGSTDTQYF. The DNA of the CDR3 is TGTGCCAGCAGGCAAACTAGCGGGAGCACAGATACGCAGTATTTT.

This chain connects TRBV3-1 (or the pseudogene TRBV3-2) to TRBJ2-3; 8 nucleotides agree with TRBD2. Trimming at V came to 0 bases and at J to 3 bases, leaving 5 bases not matched to a gene. The CDR3 consists of 16 residues. Germline lookup yields CDR1 LGHDT and CDR2 YNNKEL (reference sequence). The CDR3 coding sequence is TGTGCCAGCAGCCAAGATTGGATAGCGGGGACAGATACGCAGTATTTT. As protein: CASSQDWIAGTDTQYF.

V gene TRBV11-2 combines with J gene TRBJ2-7; 15 nucleotides align to TRBD2. The germline V gene encodes CDR1 SGHAT and CDR2 FQNNGV. Losses at the gene ends were 5 bases for V and 1 base for J; bases not matched to a gene: 3. This CDR3 comprises 16 residues. The CDR3 loop reads CASSRGLAGGSYEQYF. CDR3 coding DNA: TGTGCCAGCAGCCGAGGACTAGCGGGAGGGTCCTACGAGCAGTACTTC.

This sequence joins TRBV30 and TRBJ1-2, with a weak D call TRBD1 (5 bases). V lost 5 bases and J lost 5, with 21 bases in between. CDR3 size: 15 residues. CDR1 GTSNPN and CDR2 SVGIG come from the germline V gene (reference sequence). The CDR3 coding sequence is TGTGCCTGGTCAGAATCGGGACTCCAAAAGTATGGCTACACCTTC. Protein sequence: CAWSESGLQKYGYTF. The complete variable domain, with remaining parts taken from reference TRBV30 and TRBJ1-2, reads SQTIHQWPATLVQPVGSPLSLECTVEGTSNPNLYWYRQAAGRGLQLLFYSVGIGQISSEVPQNLSASRPQDRQFILSSKKLLLSDSGFYLCAWSESGLQKYGYTFGSGTRLTVV.

The chain couples TRBV11-2 to TRBJ2-5; maybe TRBD2 (5 bases). Germline V lookup: CDR1 SGHAT, CDR2 FQNNGV. This CDR3 comprises 13 residues. V lost 7 bases and J lost 0, with 9 bases in between. The CDR3 region is CASIPGYQETQYF. The CDR3 bases are TGTGCCAGCATTCCGGGATACCAAGAGACCCAGTACTTC.